This T cell receptor (beta chain) was profiled in a study of blood T cell repertoires in COVID-19 (dated by TCRdb to 2018 to 2020). The study in broad terms: Samples covering the acute and convalescent phases of COVID-19 were provided by collaborators in the United States, Italy and Spain. The material from the prospective study consisted of cDNA or gDNA derived from T cells, B-cell-depleted T cells, or PBMCs. The dataset comprised deeply sampled blood TCRbeta repertoires from subjects exposed to, actively infected with, or recovered from COVID-19. A freely available public database, intended as a resource for researchers studying the immune response to SARS-CoV-2, is where the repertoires were released. The samples were drawn from two sources: the first 160 participants of the ongoing ImmuneRACE study, and 1,200 or so subjects contributed by 6 global collaborators. The sample metadata nearly always contained a de-identified subject ID, COVID-19 status, age in years and sex. Where HLA class I and class II types were available, the types were taken from metadata supplied by the sample provider, not from assay-based typing. On the study overall, not on this receptor specifically: The quantity of clinical and demographic metadata differed by source and by participant and was supplied without curation.

In Seattle, one collaborating source enrolled patients while the infection was active and tracked those patients longitudinally over the course of disease. Each collaborating institution followed its own protocols to collect whole blood in K2EDTA tubes. For TCRbeta analysis, collaborators shipped samples in one of three forms: frozen whole blood, isolated PBMCs, or DNA extracted from either of those sample types. The germline V gene (reference sequence) sets CDR1 to SSHAT and CDR2 to FNYEAQ. The CDR3, from cysteine to phenylalanine, totals 14 residues. The DNA shown is the 42-base CDR3, in frame from base 1. As to this clone: What this receptor recognizes is not known. The germline gene is not matched at one end of the junction; a read error may be the cause.

TCRbeta CDR3 regions were amplified from genomic DNA using the immunoSEQ Assay, a bias-controlled multiplex PCR. From the authors' description of their analysis: Within the assay, amplification of reference gene primers was used to estimate how many nucleated cells each sample contained. To quantify the absolute abundance of each unique TCRbeta CDR3 rearrangement, sequence reads were collapsed and filtered. For each sample, productive Simpson clonality was calculated as the square root of Simpson's diversity index across productive rearrangements. The table was pulled from immuneACCESS by TCRdb, which kept in-frame rearrangements only. Such tables lose some clones; where checked, under half of the loss comes from unresolved V genes, and the rest has no known cause. V and J calls plus clone size are reproduced from that table; the DNA served to infer D and trimming. The sample profile shows about 350,000 clones; around nine tenths of them were found once. The ten largest account for 3.9% of the sample.

The chain employs TRBV7-7 and TRBJ2-2, with a tentative D call of TRBD1 or TRBD2, each matching 6 bases. The sequenced sample consisted of peripheral blood. The TCR comes from a woman in her sixties with COVID-19, enrolled during active disease. The CDR3 protein sequence reads: CASSLGGGTGELFF. The nucleotides read TGTGCCAGCAGTTTAGGAGGGGGCACCGGGGAGCTGTTTTTT.